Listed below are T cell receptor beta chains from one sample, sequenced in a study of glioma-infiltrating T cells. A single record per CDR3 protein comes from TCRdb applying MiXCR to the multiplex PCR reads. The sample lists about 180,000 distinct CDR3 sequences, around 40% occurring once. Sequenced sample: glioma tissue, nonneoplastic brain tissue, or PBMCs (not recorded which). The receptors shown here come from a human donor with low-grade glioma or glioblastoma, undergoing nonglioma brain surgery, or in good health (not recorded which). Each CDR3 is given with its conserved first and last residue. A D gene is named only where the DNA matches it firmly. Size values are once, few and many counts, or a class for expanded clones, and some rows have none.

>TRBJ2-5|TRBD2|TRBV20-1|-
TGCAGTGCTAGCGGGGGACTAGCGGGGCGCGAAGAGACCCAGTACTTC
CSASGGLAGREETQYF
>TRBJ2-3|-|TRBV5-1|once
TGCGCCAGCAGCTTGAGCCTACGGCCGGGTGTAGGTACGCAGTATTTT
CASSLSLRPGVGTQYF
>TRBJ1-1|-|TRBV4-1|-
TGCTCCAGCAGCCAATTCCCGACAGCGGCTGAAGCTTTCTTT
CSSSQFPTAAEAFF
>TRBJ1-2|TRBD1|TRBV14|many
TGTGCCAGCAGCCCGGGACAGCGCCATGGCTACACCTTC
CASSPGQRHGYTF
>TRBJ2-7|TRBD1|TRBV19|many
TGTGCCAGTACCTTGACAGGGGGAAGCGAGCAGTACTTC
CASTLTGGSEQYF
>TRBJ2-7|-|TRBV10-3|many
TGTGCCATCAGTGACAGCGTCTCCTACGAGCAGTACTTC
CAISDSVSYEQYF
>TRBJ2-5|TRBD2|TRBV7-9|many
TGTGCCAGCAGCTTTCCCGGGACTAGCGGCCAAGAGACCCAGTACTTC
CASSFPGTSGQETQYF
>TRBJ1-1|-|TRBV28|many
TGTGCCAGCAGTCTACAGCCGACTGAAGCTTTCTTT
CASSLQPTEAFF
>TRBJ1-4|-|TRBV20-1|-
TGCAGCGCGGGACGGAGACATGAAAAACTGTTTTTT
CSAGRRHEKLFF
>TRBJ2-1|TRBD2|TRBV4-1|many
TGCGCCAGCAGCCCCCGGGAGGGTCATGAGCAGTTCTTC
CASSPREGHEQFF
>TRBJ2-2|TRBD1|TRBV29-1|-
TGCTGCGCTGGACAGGGGACCGGGGAGCTGTTTTTT
CCAGQGTGELFF
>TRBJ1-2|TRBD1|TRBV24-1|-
TGTGCCACCAGTGAATGGGCAGGGGGTGGCTACACCTTC
CATSEWAGGGYTF
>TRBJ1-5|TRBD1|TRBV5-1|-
TGCGCCAGCAGCTTGGGGGACAGGGAGAGCGATCAGCCCCAGCATTTT
CASSLGDRESDQPQHF
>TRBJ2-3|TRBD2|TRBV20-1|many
TGCAGTGCCACTGGTCGGGGGGAGGGCACAGATACGCAGTATTTT
CSATGRGEGTDTQYF
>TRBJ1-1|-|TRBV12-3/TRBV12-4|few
TGTGCCAGCAGTTCTGCCGGGGACACTGAAGCTTTCTTT
CASSSAGDTEAFF
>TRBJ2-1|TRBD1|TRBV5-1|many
TGCGCCAGCAGGAATACAGGGGGCATCTACAATGAGCAGTTCTTC
CASRNTGGIYNEQFF
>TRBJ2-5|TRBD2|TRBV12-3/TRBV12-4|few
TGTGCCAGCAGTTTCCTAGCGGGAGAGACCCAGTACTTC
CASSFLAGETQYF
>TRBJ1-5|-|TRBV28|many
TGTGCCAGCAGTTTAACGGGGCCCGATCAGCCCCAGCATTTT
CASSLTGPDQPQHF
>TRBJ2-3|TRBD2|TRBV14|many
TGTGCCAGCAGCCAAGAACGGGGGGTACGGACAGATACGCAGTATTTT
CASSQERGVRTDTQYF
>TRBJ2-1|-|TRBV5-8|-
TGTGCCAGCAGCTTCGCGGTTCAGGGCAATGAGCAGTTCTTC
CASSFAVQGNEQFF
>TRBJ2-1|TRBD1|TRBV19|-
TGTGCCAGTAGTCCAATAAGGGACAGGGGATTGAATGAGCAGTTCTTC
CASSPIRDRGLNEQFF
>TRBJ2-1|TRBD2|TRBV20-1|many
TGCAGTGCTAGAGTCCAAGACACCGGGACTAGCGGTCAGCAGTTCTTC
CSARVQDTGTSGQQFF
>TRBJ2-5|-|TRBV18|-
TGTGCCAGCTCACCGGGACGGGAAAAGACCCAGTACTTC
CASSPGREKTQYF